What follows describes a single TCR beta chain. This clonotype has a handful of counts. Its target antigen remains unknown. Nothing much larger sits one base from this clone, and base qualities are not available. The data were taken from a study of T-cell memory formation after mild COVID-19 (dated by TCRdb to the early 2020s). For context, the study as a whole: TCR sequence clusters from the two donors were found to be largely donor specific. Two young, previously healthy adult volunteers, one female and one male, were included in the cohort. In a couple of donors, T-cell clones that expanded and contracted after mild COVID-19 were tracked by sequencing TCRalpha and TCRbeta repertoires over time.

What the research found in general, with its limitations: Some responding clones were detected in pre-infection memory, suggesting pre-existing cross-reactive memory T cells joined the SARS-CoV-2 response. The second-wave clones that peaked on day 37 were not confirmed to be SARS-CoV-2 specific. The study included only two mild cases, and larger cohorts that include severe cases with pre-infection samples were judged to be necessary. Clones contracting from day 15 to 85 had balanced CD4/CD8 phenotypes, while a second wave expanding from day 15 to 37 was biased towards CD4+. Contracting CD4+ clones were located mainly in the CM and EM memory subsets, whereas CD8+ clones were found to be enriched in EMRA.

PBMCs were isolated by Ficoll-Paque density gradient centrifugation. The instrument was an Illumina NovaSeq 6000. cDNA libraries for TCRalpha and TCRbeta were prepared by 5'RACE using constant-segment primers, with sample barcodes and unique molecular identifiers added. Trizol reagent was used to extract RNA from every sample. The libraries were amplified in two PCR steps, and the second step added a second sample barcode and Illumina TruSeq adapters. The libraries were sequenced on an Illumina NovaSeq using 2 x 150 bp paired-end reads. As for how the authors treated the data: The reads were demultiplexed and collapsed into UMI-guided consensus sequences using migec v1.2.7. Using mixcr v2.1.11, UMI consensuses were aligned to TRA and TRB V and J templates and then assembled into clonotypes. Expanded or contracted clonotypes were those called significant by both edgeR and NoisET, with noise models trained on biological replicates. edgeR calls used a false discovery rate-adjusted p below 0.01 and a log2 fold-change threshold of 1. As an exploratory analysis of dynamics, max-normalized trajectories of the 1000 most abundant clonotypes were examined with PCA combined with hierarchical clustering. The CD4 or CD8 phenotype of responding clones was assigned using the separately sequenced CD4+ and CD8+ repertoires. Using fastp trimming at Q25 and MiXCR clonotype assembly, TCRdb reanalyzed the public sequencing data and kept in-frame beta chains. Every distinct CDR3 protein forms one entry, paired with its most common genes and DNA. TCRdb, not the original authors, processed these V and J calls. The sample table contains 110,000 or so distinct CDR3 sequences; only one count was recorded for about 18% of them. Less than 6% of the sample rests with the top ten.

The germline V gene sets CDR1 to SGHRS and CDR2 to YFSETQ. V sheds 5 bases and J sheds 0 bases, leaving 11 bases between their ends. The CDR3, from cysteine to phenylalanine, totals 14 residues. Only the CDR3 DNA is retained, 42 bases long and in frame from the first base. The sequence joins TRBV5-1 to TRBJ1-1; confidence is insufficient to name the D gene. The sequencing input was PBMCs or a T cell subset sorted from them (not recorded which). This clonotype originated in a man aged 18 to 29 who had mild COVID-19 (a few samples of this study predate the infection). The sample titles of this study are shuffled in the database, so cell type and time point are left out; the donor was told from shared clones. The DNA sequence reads TGCGCCAGCAGGGCAGCTCCTATGAACACTGAAGCTTTCTTT. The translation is CASRAAPMNTEAFF.